This T cell receptor (beta chain) is drawn from a study of blood T cells in healthy people across ages. This CDR3 has 15 amino acids. The ends lost 3 bases at V and 9 bases at J; junction bases unmatched: 10. Germline assignment: CDR1 DFQATT and CDR2 SNEGSKA (reference sequence). PCR was performed a second time for roughly 7 to 12 cycles using a sample-barcoded 5' primer and a J-beta primer mix. TCRdb re-called the 5' RACE reads through MiXCR, storing one row per CDR3 protein. The sample has fewer than 1,200,000 distinct CDR3 sequences; roughly 24% are singletons. The sample also formed part of further work on T cells of mothers and their children.

This rearrangement joins TRBV20-1 to TRBJ2-1, with TRBD2 matching 11 bases. Sequencing was done on a sample of blood. The source of this sequence is a girl aged 2-10 years in good health. DNA of the CDR3: TGCAGTGCTAGCCCATCTAGCGGGGGGCTGGGTGAGCAGTTCTTC. Translation: CSASPSSGGLGEQFF.